This TCR beta chain stems from a study of blood T cell repertoires in COVID-19. Study summary: COVID-19 samples collected from the United States, Italy and Spain covered acute and convalescent phases.

Study processing details: Nucleated cell counts were estimated from reference gene primer amplification. The protocol was immunoSEQ multiplex PCR, while the TCRdb copy is restricted to in-frame clones and leaves out a portion. The V and J calls and clone size were taken over from that table, and D and trimming were inferred from the DNA. This sample yields 95,000 to 150,000 clones, of which 84% are seen a single time; roughly 3.5% belongs to the top ten. In germline, CDR1 is SGHTS, CDR2 YDEGEE. Trimming removed 4 bases from V and 2 bases from J, with 10 bases in between. The CDR3 extends over 13 amino acids.

Sequences were obtained from PBMCs or T cells enriched from blood (not recorded which). The chain is built from TRBV5-8 and TRBJ2-7; D unresolved. This receptor was taken from a woman in her 30s who had recovered from COVID-19. CDR3 residues: CASSRNTAYEQYF. The CDR3 nucleotides read TGTGCCAGCAGCAGAAATACGGCCTACGAGCAGTACTTC.